One and the same sample provided the 10 T cell receptor beta chains below, sequenced in a study of cytomegalovirus exposure and HLA in healthy donors. Primers: 60 Vbeta forward and 13 Jbeta reverse. Assay: immunoSEQ multiplex PCR; the TCRdb copy retains only in-frame clones and omits some. The sample has roughly 77,000 clones. The sequencing sample was made of PBMCs. Source of these receptors: a man younger than 45 in good health and CMV-seronegative.

The CDR3 region has the DNA TGCGCCAGCAGCTTTTGGGGGGAAGAGACCCAGTACTTC. Protein: CASSFWGEETQYF. The J gene is TRBJ2-5, the V gene TRBV5-1; D is perhaps TRBD2 (6 bases). The V gene's germline CDR1 is SGHRS and CDR2 YFSETQ. This CDR3 has 13 amino acids. V was pared by 2 bases and J by 3 bases, with 8 bases between. Complete variable domain (other parts from reference TRBV5-1 and TRBJ2-5): KAGVTQTPRYLIKTRGQQVTLSCSPISGHRSVSWYQQTPGQGLQFLFEYFSETQRNKGNFPGRFSGRQFSNSRSEMNVSTLELGDSALYLCASSFWGEETQYFGPGTRLLVL.

This chain uses TRBV5-1 with TRBJ2-5, with 9 bases that match TRBD2. This CDR3 comprises 15 residues. V lost 0 bases, J lost 3 bases, and 3 bases stayed unmatched. Germline-derived CDR1 and CDR2 are SGHRS and YFSETQ. CDR3 DNA: TGCGCCAGCAGCTTGGGACTAGCGGAAAAAGAGACCCAGTACTTC. Protein: CASSLGLAEKETQYF.

The rearrangement uses TRBV4-1 and TRBJ2-7; no firm D call. The CDR3 extends over 14 amino acids. V was trimmed by 0 bases and J by 5 bases, leaving 11 bases between them. Per the germline V gene, CDR1 is MGHRA and CDR2 is YSYEKL. For the CDR3, the DNA is TGCGCCAGCAGCCAAGATGAGGAGATGAACGAGCAGTACTTC. This sequence encodes CASSQDEEMNEQYF.

The rearrangement uses TRBV5-1 and TRBJ1-1; a possible D gene is TRBD1 (5 bases). Germline assignment: CDR1 SGHRS and CDR2 YFSETQ. Trimming took off 1 base at V and 3 bases at J, with 16 bases between the two ends. The CDR3 loop spans 16 amino acids. The CDR3 spells CASSLMGGGTDTEAFF. For the CDR3, the DNA is TGCGCCAGCAGCTTGATGGGGGGTGGAACGGACACTGAAGCTTTCTTT.

The J gene is TRBJ2-5, the V gene TRBV27; tentatively, D is TRBD2 (5 bases). From germline, CDR1 is MNHEY and CDR2 SMNVEV (reference sequence). V lost 2 bases, J lost 4 bases, and 8 bases lay in between. The CDR3 is 13 amino acids. The CDR3 reads CASSLSGGETQYF. CDR3 DNA sequence: TGTGCCAGCAGTTTAAGTGGAGGAGAGACCCAGTACTTC.

The chain recombines TRBV9 with TRBJ2-3; 10 nucleotides line up with TRBD2. V shed 0 bases and J 6 bases; nucleotides not matched to a gene: 10. The length of the CDR3 is 17 residues. The germline V gene has CDR1 SGDLS and CDR2 YYNGEE. CDR3 loop: CASSVGGGAGGPDTQYF. In DNA form, the CDR3 reads TGTGCCAGCAGCGTAGGAGGTGGAGCGGGAGGGCCCGATACGCAGTATTTT. Looking up the rest from reference TRBV9 and TRBJ2-3 gives the full variable domain: DSGVTQTPKHLITATGQRVTLRCSPRSGDLSVYWYQQSLDQGLQFLIQYYNGEERAKGNILERFSAQQFPDLHSELNLSSLELGDSALYFCASSVGGGAGGPDTQYFGPGTRLTVL.

This chain connects TRBV30 to TRBJ2-3, with a weak D call TRBD2 (6 bases). Per germline, CDR1 GTSNPN and CDR2 SVGIG (reference sequence). This CDR3 is 11 amino acids long. V was pared by 8 bases and J by 0 bases, with 6 bases between. This CDR3 reads CAGTSTDTQYF. The CDR3 DNA is TGTGCCGGGACTAGCACAGATACGCAGTATTTT.

J is TRBJ1-3 and V is TRBV19, with unresolved D. CDR1 is LNHDA and CDR2 is SQIVND in the germline V gene (reference sequence). CDR3 length equals 16 residues. Trimming stripped 7 bases from V and 3 bases from J, with 19 bases between. CDR3 protein: CASTPHNNEVGNTIYF. In DNA form, the CDR3 reads TGTGCCAGTACCCCACACAACAACGAGGTTGGAAACACCATATATTTT.

V usage is TRBV21-1 and J usage is TRBJ2-7; TRBD1 reflects the table's D call only, with no check against the DNA. TRBV21-1 is reported as a pseudogene. The CDR3 is 14 amino acids. The CDR3 reads CASSKARGQYEQYF. CDR3 nucleotide sequence: TGTGCCAGCAGCAAAGCAAGGGGGCAATACGAGCAGTACTTC.

The V call is TRBV10-3, the J call TRBJ2-2; tentatively, D is TRBD1 (5 bases). Germline V gene data show CDR1 as ENHRY and CDR2 as SYGVKD. There are 14 residues in the CDR3. Trimming took 6 bases from V and 2 from J, leaving 10 bases between them. The CDR3 nucleotides are TGTGCCATCAGCCCGACAGTAAACACCGGGGAGCTGTTTTTT. Amino acids: CAISPTVNTGELFF.